This TCR beta chain was sequenced for a study of T cell responses to AZD1222 COVID-19 vaccine. Here immunoSEQ multiplex PCR was the method, and the copy in TCRdb shows in-frame clones only, minus some. The sample has roughly 160,000 clones, around 94% seen once. The study's findings and limits: Donors, mostly white British, included more females; clonal diversity was possibly underestimated.

As regards this clone: Its matching antigen is unknown.

In germline, CDR1 is SGHVS, CDR2 FQNEAQ. The CDR3 loop spans 15 amino acids. V lost 4 bases, J lost 3 bases, and 8 bases stayed unmatched. The V and J genes are TRBV7-8 and TRBJ2-7; 8 positions agree with TRBD2. The material was peripheral blood, obtained on day 0 of AZD1222 vaccination. The clonotype originates from an adult in good health. CDR3 sequence reads: CASSSYGRVGYEQYF. CDR3 sequence (DNA): TGTGCCAGCAGCTCCTACGGGAGGGTAGGCTACGAGCAGTACTTC.